This T cell receptor beta chain emerged from a study of regulatory T cells in long-lasting Graves disease. Sequencing libraries for TCR beta were prepared with iRepertoire HTBI primers and Arm-PCR of CDR3 regions. MiXCR was run by TCRdb on the multiplex PCR reads, yielding one entry per CDR3 protein. This table has about 460,000 distinct CDR3 sequences, 11% to 15% appearing once. CDR1 is LGHDT, CDR2 YNNKEL, per germline (reference sequence). This CDR3 region has 17 residues. A remark on this clonotype: One end of the junction varies from germline; a read error may be responsible.

Documented time point: newly diagnosed GD, antithyroid drugs for less than 3 months. PBMCs provided the RNA from which the TCR library was made. In addition, the sample was reused for a study of T cells in Graves' hyperthyroidism and ophthalmopathy. That source adds: Newly diagnosed hyperthyroidism patients aged 18 to 65 years had disease lasting under 2 months.

Sequenced material: peripheral blood mononuclear cells (PBMCs), taken at new diagnosis, from a patient treated with antithyroid drugs. The chain uses TRBV3-1 and TRBJ2-3; D remains ambiguous. The end of the DNA fits TRBJ1-5 better, so the J call may be wrong. This sequence originates from a woman in her forties or fifties with Graves disease. CDR3 nucleotide sequence: TGTACCAGCAGCCAAACGGGAGCCCCCCGAGGCACAGATACGCAGCATTTT. As protein: CTSSQTGAPRGTDTQHF.